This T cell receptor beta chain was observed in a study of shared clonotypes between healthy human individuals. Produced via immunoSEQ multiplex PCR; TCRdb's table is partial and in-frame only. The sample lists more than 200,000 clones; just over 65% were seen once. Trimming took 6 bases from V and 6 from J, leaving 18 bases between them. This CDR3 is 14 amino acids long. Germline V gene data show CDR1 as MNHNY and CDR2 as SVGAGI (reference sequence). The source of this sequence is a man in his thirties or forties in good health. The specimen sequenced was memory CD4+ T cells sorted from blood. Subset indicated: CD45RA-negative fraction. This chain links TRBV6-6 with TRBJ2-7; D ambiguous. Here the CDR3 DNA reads TGTGCCAGCAGCATCTCTCTCTCTGATTCCGAGCAGTACTTC. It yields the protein CASSISLSDSEQYF.